This entry is about one T cell receptor beta chain. This sample stems from a study of patients and donors after allogeneic stem cell transplantation. This CDR3 is 16 amino acids long. The V end was cut by 1 base, the J end by 0 bases, with 11 bases between. TCRdb re-called the RT-PCR reads with MiXCR, one entry per CDR3 protein. The data contain around 150,000 distinct CDR3 sequences, approximately 40% of them singletons. The receptor was isolated from a human donor who was either an allogeneic HSCT recipient or a stem cell or donor lymphocyte infusion donor (not recorded which). It is not recorded whose cells these are; they may come from a transplant donor. The J gene is TRBJ2-3, the V gene TRBV12-3 or TRBV12-4, with D perhaps matching TRBD2 (5 bases). Source material: blood, either unsorted or a sorted T cell fraction (not recorded which). The DNA for the CDR3 is TGTGCCAGCAGTTTAGTGAGGGCTTCTAGCACAGATACGCAGTATTTT. This sequence encodes CASSLVRASSTDTQYF.